Sequencing of this T cell receptor (beta chain) was carried out in a study of cytomegalovirus exposure and HLA in healthy donors (dated by TCRdb to 2017 to 2019). For the wider study: An earlier analysis of 587 of the donors reported roughly 300 Gb of sequence data and 117 million unique TCR beta sequences from 150 million to 200 million T cells. Both class I and class II loci were covered by HLA typing, at four-digit resolution. To study patterns of TCR occurrence, a later analysis re-analyzed previously published TCR beta repertoires from 666 donors and added high-resolution HLA genotyping. Among about 360 genotyped donors of the cohort, an average of around 240,000 unique TCR beta nucleotide sequences were sequenced per donor, roughly 20% of them non-productive. About five DR-DQ haplotypes were treated as single units for association and clustering because of strong linkage in the cohort. Using immunosequencing, the study profiled T cell repertoires from approximately 700 subjects and related those repertoires to cytomegalovirus serostatus. Genome-wide SNP genotypes for about 65% of the 666 donors were used in a later genetic analysis, which treated that subset as a discovery cohort. In addition to the first cohort of approximately 670 subjects, a separate validation cohort of 120 different subjects was used. About 310 gigabases of sequencing data and approximately 85 million unique TCR sequences were included in an early release covering around 650 HLA-typed donors. The later analysis used no new phenotypic data to find candidate immune exposures, relying instead on TCR beta sequences and their occurrence across donors. Donor age, sex, ethnicity and CMV serostatus were collected together with the repertoire data. Every discovery cohort repertoire had been produced on one sequencing platform. Of the approximately 400 genotyped donors, approximately 80% fell in the genetic ancestry cluster associated with self-reported Caucasian donors. Typing coverage varied by locus: roughly 629-640 donors for A, B, C, DRB1 and DQB1; roughly 500 for DQA1; nearly 610 for DPA1; roughly 470 for DPB1. The study was designed to test whether signatures of past pathogen exposure could be identified by cataloging public T cell receptors. An earlier analysis of around 640 of the donors used high-throughput TCR beta sequencing to judge whether each TCR beta V gene segment behaved as functional or pseudogenic. The study combined high-throughput TCR immunosequencing, statistical association of individual TCRs with disease status, and machine learning to predict cytomegalovirus infection status.

The cohort was made up of 500 to 850 healthy bone marrow donors. At the time of sampling, every cohort member was nominally healthy, though immune exposures that went unrecorded were likely present. The donor tested CMV seronegative and was one of the 352 seronegative cohort members. A peripheral blood sample was collected from each donor, and TCR beta sequencing was performed on peripheral blood mononuclear cells. Genomic DNA extraction from the blood cell samples was performed with the Qiagen DNeasy Blood Extraction Kit. Notes on this clone: Its antigen is not yet known.

The CDR3, cysteine through phenylalanine, is 12 amino acids long. Here the CDR3 DNA is all that survives: 36 bases in frame from base 1. Trimming costs V 1 base and J 6 bases, and their ends lie 9 bases apart. The germline V gene specifies SQVTM as CDR1 and ANQGSEA as CDR2. The paper's findings and limits, for the study overall: The 87-base-pair reads could not distinguish some IMGT-functional V segments, including TRBV6-2 and TRBV6-3, so those segments were excluded. This cohort had only TCR beta chains sequenced, and the lack of alpha or paired-chain data limited which features could be detected. In a later analysis, TCR association rates were found to vary across HLA loci, with the most associated TCRs seen for DRB1 alleles and the fewest for HLA-C alleles. Most CMV-associated TCR beta chains appeared to be HLA-restricted in a later analysis, and the HLA associations seemed to be driven largely by CMV exposure. The study listed 150 to 200 TCR beta chains as associated with cytomegalovirus. At a false discovery rate of 0.05, a later analysis linked around 15,000 TCR beta sequences to specific HLA alleles. A later analysis found that HLA-associated TCR beta chains were more clonally expanded and had lower generation probabilities than equally common non-associated chains. For the cohort, immune exposure information was limited to CMV serostatus. A group of highly shared sequence variants was considered likely to be a technical artifact of the sequencing pipeline. An earlier analysis of approximately 530 of the donors showed that most TCR beta V segments appeared in productive rearrangements either about 87% or about 30% of the time, which broadly matched IMGT annotations. Most TCR sequences were observed very rarely across donors, whereas some public TCRs were present in many individuals. In vitro tests confirmed that three of the cytomegalovirus-associated TCR beta chains recognize cytomegalovirus antigens. Strong co-occurrence of HLA alleles, especially DR and DQ, made assigning TCR associations to individual alleles difficult. Linkage disequilibrium might explain the correlated functional status among segregating V segments, but an unknown experimental factor could not be excluded. It was suggested by the authors that the approach could potentially be generalized to other disease states and immunological phenotypes. Presence/absence analyses assumed roughly uniform sequencing depth across donors, an assumption that may not hold. Compared with the 666-donor mean, donors in an Asian-associated ancestry cluster had fewer N-insertions in productive TCRs, according to a later genetic analysis. Because HLA typing was missing for some donors at each locus, association tests included only the typed subset. A further reported finding was that TCR beta sequences accurately predicted the HLA-A and HLA-B alleles for most subjects in the first cohort. Approximately 18 rarely observed V segments, including chromosome 9 orphons, were excluded from the earlier analysis of just under 600 of the donors because counts were too low. In a later genetic analysis, a missense DCLRE1C variant was associated with V-gene and J-gene trimming of TCR beta chains, and the association was replicated in an independent cohort. According to a later analysis, parvovirus B19, influenza, CMV and Epstein-Barr virus appeared linked to several top co-occurrence clusters. In both the original and validation cohorts, the classifier was reported to diagnose cytomegalovirus status with high specificity and sensitivity.

Libraries were prepared through the immunoSEQ multiplex PCR assay. The multiplex PCR relied on a mix of 60 forward primers for TCR Vbeta segments and 13 reverse primers for TCR Jbeta segments. The CDR3 region of rearranged TCR beta genes was amplified from genomic DNA by a multiplex PCR assay. Amplified TCR beta libraries were sequenced as 87-base-pair reads on the Illumina HiSeq System. For the original study's pipeline: A later analysis counted around 72 million unique TCR beta chains across the 550 to 700 repertoires, and roughly 11 million of these chains were shared by at least two donors. Raw reads were error-corrected and collapsed into unique sequences by a nearest-neighbor algorithm in which closely related sequences were merged to remove PCR and sequencing errors. To assign V, D and J gene segments, CDR3 sequences were aligned to IMGT reference sequences. Each retained sequence needed at least a six-nucleotide match to both a V gene segment and a J gene segment. A rearrangement counted as productive if the CDR3 had no stop codons and remained in frame with V and J, and every other rearrangement counted as non-productive. Following IMGT convention, CDR3 was defined as the stretch from the second conserved V-encoded cysteine up to the conserved J-encoded phenylalanine. The earlier analysis of about 620 of the donors excluded sequences that lacked an unambiguous match to a single V gene segment. An earlier analysis of fewer than 650 of the donors classified V segments as functional when productive rearrangements were above 56.7% and as segregating when the standard deviation between donors was above 5%. A statistical classification framework was built for diagnosing cytomegalovirus status from the catalog of TCR beta chain sequences. V and J gene assignment, in a later analysis, came from comparing TCR nucleotide sequences with IMGT/GENE-DB human TR gene sequences. Using the TCRdist pipeline, a later analysis assigned CDR3 sequences along with most-parsimonious VDJ recombination scenarios. A later analysis defined each TCR beta chain by its CDR3 amino acid sequence plus V-gene family, and excluded reads lacking a unique V-gene family. In a later analysis, fewer than 600 highly shared, low-generation-probability nucleotide sequences were removed to address suspected cross-contamination and a sequencing artifact. In a later analysis, a clonal expansion index was calculated for each public chain from normalized within-repertoire ranks of inferred template counts. In a later analysis, generation probabilities were computed using a VDJ recombination model fitted to out-of-frame rearrangements, and the results were checked against IGoR. A later analysis scored TCR-TCR, TCR-HLA and TCR-CMV co-occurrence with hypergeometric tests, applying a repertoire-size bias correction to TCR pairs. To estimate false discovery rates, a later analysis permuted the HLA or CMV assignments 20 times. A later analysis grouped co-occurring TCRs with DBSCAN, adding TCRdist sequence similarity when clustering within HLA-allele-positive subsets. Co-occurrence clustering excluded repertoires with fewer than 30,000 or more than 120,000 public chains, plus five with anomalous nucleotide sharing. The immuneACCESS repertoire file appears here via TCRdb, limited to in-frame rearrangements. These files lack a portion of the clones; in checked studies, under half of the deficit traces to unresolved V genes, and the cause of the others is not known. V and J calls and clone size are given by that table; D and trimming were obtained from the DNA. In this sample's table one finds approximately 58,000 clones. 3.6% of the sample is held by the ten biggest clonotypes.

This receptor was identified in a woman in her late teens or twenties in good health and CMV-seronegative. Source material: PBMCs. In this chain, TRBV29-1 is recombined with TRBJ1-2; D gene: possibly TRBD1, on 6 matching bases. The CDR3 loop reads CSVEGAGDGYTF. Here is the DNA: TGCAGCGTTGAAGGGGCAGGGGATGGCTACACCTTC.